Presented here are 10 T cell receptor beta chains from one specimen sequenced in a study of identical twins. TCRdb re-called the 5' RACE reads through MiXCR, storing one row per CDR3 protein. In the table there are about 570,000 distinct CDR3 sequences, 9% to 10% of which are singletons. The sample was also linked to a second study, of yellow fever vaccine responses in identical twins.

Source material: PBMCs. The receptors derive from a woman in her late teens or twenties in good health.

Only a few counts were recorded for this clonotype. This chain joins TRBV20-1 and TRBJ2-7; D perhaps matches TRBD1 (7 bases). The CDR3 runs to 14 residues. With 6 bases removed from V and 2 bases from J, the gap between germline ends came to 17 bases. CDR1 and CDR2 (germline): DFQATT, SNEGSKA (reference sequence). CDR3 nucleotides: TGCAGTGCCCCCCCGCAGGGGGGTCCCTACGAGCAGTACTTC. It translates to CSAPPQGGPYEQYF.

The CDR3 nucleotides are TGTGCCAGCAGTGTGCGGGCTGGCTACACCTTC. Protein: CASSVRAGYTF. The rearrangement links TRBV2 to TRBJ1-2; D uncertain. Germline V gives CDR1 SNHLY, CDR2 FYNNEI. The CDR3 is 11 amino acids. The V end was cut by 4 bases, the J end by 7 bases, with 7 bases between.

This chain connects TRBV5-1 to TRBJ2-5; D might be TRBD2 (6 bases). Deletions cut 0 bases from V and 0 bases from J, with 9 bases between. CDR3 length: 15 amino acids. The germline CDR1 and CDR2 sequences are SGHRS and YFSETQ. CDR3 region: CASSLAWDYQETQYF. The CDR3 nucleotides are TGCGCCAGCAGCTTGGCCTGGGACTACCAAGAGACCCAGTACTTC. Full variable domain (missing parts from reference TRBV5-1 and TRBJ2-5): KAGVTQTPRYLIKTRGQQVTLSCSPISGHRSVSWYQQTPGQGLQFLFEYFSETQRNKGNFPGRFSGRQFSNSRSEMNVSTLELGDSALYLCASSLAWDYQETQYFGPGTRLLVL.

This clonotype was seen many times. The genes are TRBV20-1 and TRBJ2-7, with D possibly matching TRBD2 (6 bases). This CDR3 is 12 amino acids long. Trimming left V 3 bases short and J 3 bases short, with 9 bases between. Germline V lookup: CDR1 DFQATT, CDR2 SNEGSKA (reference sequence). The DNA for the CDR3 is TGCAGTGCTAGGCGGGGAGGCTACGAGCAGTACTTC. Translation: CSARRGGYEQYF.

This clonotype was picked up a small number of times. V and J are TRBV12-3 or TRBV12-4 and TRBJ2-1, with TRBD1 matching over 9 bases. The CDR3 is 15 amino acids. After removal of 2 bases from V and 8 bases from J, the junction contained 7 bases not matched to a gene. The CDR3 sequence is CASSLMAGQGYEQFF. DNA for the CDR3: TGTGCCAGCAGTTTAATGGCGGGACAGGGCTATGAGCAGTTCTTC.

The table lists this clonotype with many counts. The chain couples TRBV28 to TRBJ1-4; D call uncertain. This CDR3 is built from 15 residues. Germline CDR1 MDHEN, CDR2 SYDVKM. The ends were cut back, 4 bases at V and 6 bases at J, with 15 bases in the middle. CDR3 loop: CASSSTSLRDEKLFF. The CDR3 nucleotides are TGTGCCAGCAGTTCCACAAGCCTAAGGGATGAAAAACTGTTTTTT.

This CDR3 reads CASSQGAPGANVLTF. The CDR3 coding sequence is TGCGCCAGCAGCCAAGGGGCCCCTGGGGCCAACGTCCTGACTTTC. The chain carries TRBV4-3 and TRBJ2-6; D gene unclear. Germline V gene sequence: CDR1 LGHNA, CDR2 YSLEER. The CDR3 totals 15 residues. Deletions cut 1 base from V and 2 bases from J, with 6 bases between.

This clonotype was counted a few times. V is TRBV6-5 and J is TRBJ1-2; 7 bases map to TRBD1. The CDR3 is made up of 16 amino acids. The J segment lost 0 bases and the V segment lost 1 base, leaving 5 bases of the junction unmatched. Germline loops: CDR1 MNHEY, CDR2 SVGAGI. CDR3 protein: CASSYLQGKTNYGYTF. The CDR3, as DNA: TGTGCCAGCAGTTACTTACAGGGGAAGACTAACTATGGCTACACCTTC.

This clonotype was recorded many times. The chain joins TRBV7-2 to TRBJ2-7, with 8 nucleotides matching TRBD1. J lost 2 bases, V lost 5 bases, and 5 bases had no gene match. The CDR3 contains 14 residues. The germline CDR1 and CDR2 sequences are SGHTA and FQGNSA. CDR3 loop: CASSPGGAAYEQYF. In DNA form, the CDR3 reads TGTGCCAGCAGCCCAGGGGGCGCGGCCTACGAGCAGTACTTC.

This chain connects TRBV9 to TRBJ2-3, with D perhaps given as TRBD1 or TRBD2 (6 bases each). CDR1 SGDLS and CDR2 YYNGEE come from the germline V gene. CDR3 length: 16 residues. Trimming took off 4 bases at V and 2 bases at J, with 17 bases between the two ends. CDR3 loop: CASSQRNGGLTDTQYF. DNA for the CDR3: TGTGCCAGCAGCCAGCGGAACGGGGGCCTCACAGATACGCAGTATTTT. Variable domain in full (rest from reference TRBV9 and TRBJ2-3): DSGVTQTPKHLITATGQRVTLRCSPRSGDLSVYWYQQSLDQGLQFLIQYYNGEERAKGNILERFSAQQFPDLHSELNLSSLELGDSALYFCASSQRNGGLTDTQYFGPGTRLTVL.